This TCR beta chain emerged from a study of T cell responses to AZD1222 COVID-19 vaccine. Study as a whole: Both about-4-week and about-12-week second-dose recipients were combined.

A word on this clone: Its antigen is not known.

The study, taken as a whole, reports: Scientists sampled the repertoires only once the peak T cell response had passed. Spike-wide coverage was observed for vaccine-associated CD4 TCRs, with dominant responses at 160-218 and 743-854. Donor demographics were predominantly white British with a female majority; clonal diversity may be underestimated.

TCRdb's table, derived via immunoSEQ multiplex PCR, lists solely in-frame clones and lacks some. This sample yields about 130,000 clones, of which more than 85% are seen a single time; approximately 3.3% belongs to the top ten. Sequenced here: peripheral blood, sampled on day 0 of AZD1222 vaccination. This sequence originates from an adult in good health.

CDR3 coding DNA: TGTGCCAGCAGTTTAACGGGACAGGCCAATGAAGCTTTCTTT. Translated, it gives CASSLTGQANEAFF. The rearrangement links TRBV28 to TRBJ1-1; TRBD1 agrees at 8 bases. Germline V gives CDR1 MDHEN, CDR2 SYDVKM. V gave up 2 bases and J gave up 7 bases; unmatched junction bases: 6. CDR3 size: 14 residues.